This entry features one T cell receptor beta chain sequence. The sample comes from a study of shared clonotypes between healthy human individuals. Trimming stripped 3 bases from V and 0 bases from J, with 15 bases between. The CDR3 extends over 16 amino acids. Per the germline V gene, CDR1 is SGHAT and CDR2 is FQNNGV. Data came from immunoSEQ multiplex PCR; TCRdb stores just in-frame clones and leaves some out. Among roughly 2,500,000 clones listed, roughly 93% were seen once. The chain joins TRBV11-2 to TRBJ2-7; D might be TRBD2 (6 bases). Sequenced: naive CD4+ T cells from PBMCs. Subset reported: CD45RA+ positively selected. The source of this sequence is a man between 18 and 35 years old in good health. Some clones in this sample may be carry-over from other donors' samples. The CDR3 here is CASSFYAGPTSYEQYF. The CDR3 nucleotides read TGTGCCAGCAGCTTTTATGCGGGGCCTACCTCCTACGAGCAGTACTTC. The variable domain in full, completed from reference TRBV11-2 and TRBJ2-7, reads EAGVAQSPRYKIIEKRQSVAFWCNPISGHATLYWYQQILGQGPKLLIQFQNNGVVDDSQLPKDRFSAERLKGVDSTLKIQPAKLEDSAVYLCASSFYAGPTSYEQYFGPGTRLTVT.